The 4 T cell receptor beta chains below were found in one sample sequenced in a study of blood T cell repertoires in COVID-19. Sequencing used immunoSEQ multiplex PCR; TCRdb keeps in-frame clones, though not all of them. Counted here are 350,000 to 450,000 clones, less than 90% occurring once; the ten biggest clones make up about 7%. Sequencing was done on a sample of peripheral blood. These receptors were obtained from an older woman with COVID-19, enrolled during active disease.

V gene TRBV5-4 combines with J gene TRBJ2-2; 9 bases are a match to TRBD1. The junction had 5 bases not matched to a gene; V was cut back by 2 bases and J by 6 bases. This CDR3 is built from 15 residues. The V gene's germline CDR1 is SGHNT and CDR2 YYREEE (reference sequence). As DNA, the CDR3 is TGTGCCAGCAGCTTCCTACAGGGGGCTTCCGGGGAGCTGTTTTTT. Translating it yields CASSFLQGASGELFF.

The V call is TRBV5-1, the J call TRBJ2-6; D possibly corresponds to TRBD2 (6 bases). This CDR3 has 15 amino acids. V lost 2 bases to trimming and J lost 3 bases, with 9 bases between them. Germline V gives CDR1 SGHRS, CDR2 YFSETQ. CDR3 protein: CASSFSGVGANVLTF. The CDR3 DNA reads as TGCGCCAGCAGCTTCTCGGGGGTTGGGGCCAACGTCCTGACTTTC.

This clone appeared once. The V gene is TRBV18, the J gene TRBJ1-2; D uncertain. The CDR3 runs 13 residues. V lost 2 bases, J lost 5 bases, and 9 bases lay in between. CDR1 KGHSH and CDR2 LQKENI come from the germline V gene. CDR3 coding DNA: TGTGCCAGCTCACCAGTCGGAGGGTATGGCTACACCTTC. It specifies CASSPVGGYGYTF.

The V and J genes are TRBV9 and TRBJ2-2; 12 bases line up with TRBD2. CDR3 length equals 15 residues. The V gene's germline CDR1 is SGDLS and CDR2 YYNGEE. V trimming: 4 bases; J trimming: 8 bases; junction bases outside the gene matches: 6. The CDR3 loop reads CASSPLAGGRGELFF. Written as DNA, the CDR3 is TGTGCCAGCAGCCCACTAGCGGGGGGAAGAGGGGAGCTGTTTTTT.